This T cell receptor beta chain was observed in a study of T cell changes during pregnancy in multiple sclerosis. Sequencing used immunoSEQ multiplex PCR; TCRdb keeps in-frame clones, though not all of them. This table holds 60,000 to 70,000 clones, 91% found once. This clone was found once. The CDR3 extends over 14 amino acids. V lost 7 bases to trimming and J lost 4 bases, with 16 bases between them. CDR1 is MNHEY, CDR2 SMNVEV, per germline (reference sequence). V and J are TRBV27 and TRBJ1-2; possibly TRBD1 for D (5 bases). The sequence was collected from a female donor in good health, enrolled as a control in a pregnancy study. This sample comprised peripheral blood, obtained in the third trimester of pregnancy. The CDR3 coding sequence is TGTGCCAGCAAAAAGGGGTCTGAGTTCTATGGCTACACCTTC. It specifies CASKKGSEFYGYTF.